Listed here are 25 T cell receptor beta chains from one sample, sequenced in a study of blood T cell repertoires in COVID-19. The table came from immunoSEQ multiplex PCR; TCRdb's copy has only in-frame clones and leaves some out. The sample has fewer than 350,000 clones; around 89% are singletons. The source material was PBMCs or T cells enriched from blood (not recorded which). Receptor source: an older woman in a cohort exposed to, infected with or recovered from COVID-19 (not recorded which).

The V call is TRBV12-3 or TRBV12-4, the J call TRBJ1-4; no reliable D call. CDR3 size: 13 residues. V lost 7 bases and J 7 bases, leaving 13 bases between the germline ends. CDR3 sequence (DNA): TGTGCCAGCACTCGGAGGGTGGGTGAAAAACTGTTTTTT. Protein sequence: CASTRRVGEKLFF.

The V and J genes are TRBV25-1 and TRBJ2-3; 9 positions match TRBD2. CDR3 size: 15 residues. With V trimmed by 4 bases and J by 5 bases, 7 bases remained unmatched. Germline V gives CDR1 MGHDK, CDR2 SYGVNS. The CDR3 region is CASSGAGGVGDTQYF. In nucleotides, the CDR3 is TGTGCCAGCAGTGGGGCGGGAGGGGTTGGAGATACGCAGTATTTT. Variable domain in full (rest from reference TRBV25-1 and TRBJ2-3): EADIYQTPRYLVIGTGKKITLECSQTMGHDKMYWYQQDPGMELHLIHYSYGVNSTEKGDLSSESTVSRIRTEHFPLTLESARPSHTSQYLCASSGAGGVGDTQYFGPGTRLTVL.

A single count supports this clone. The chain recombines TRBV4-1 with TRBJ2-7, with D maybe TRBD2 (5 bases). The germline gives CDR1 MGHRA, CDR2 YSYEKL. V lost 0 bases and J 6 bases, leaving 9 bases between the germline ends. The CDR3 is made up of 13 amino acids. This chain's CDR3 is CASSQDPSGEQYF. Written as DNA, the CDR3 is TGCGCCAGCAGCCAAGATCCAAGCGGCGAGCAGTACTTC.

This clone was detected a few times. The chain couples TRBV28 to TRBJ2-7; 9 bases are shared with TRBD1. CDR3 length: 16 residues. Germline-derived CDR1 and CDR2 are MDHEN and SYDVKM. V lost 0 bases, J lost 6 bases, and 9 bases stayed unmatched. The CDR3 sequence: CASSLWVGTGKGEQYF. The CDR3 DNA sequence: TGTGCCAGCAGTTTATGGGTCGGGACAGGGAAGGGCGAGCAGTACTTC.

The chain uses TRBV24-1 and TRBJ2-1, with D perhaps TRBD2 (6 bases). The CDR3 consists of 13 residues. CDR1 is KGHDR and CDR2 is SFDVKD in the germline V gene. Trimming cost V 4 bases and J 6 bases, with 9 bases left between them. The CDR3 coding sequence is TGTGCCACCAGTGAACACGGGGGCAATGAGCAGTTCTTC. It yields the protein CATSEHGGNEQFF.

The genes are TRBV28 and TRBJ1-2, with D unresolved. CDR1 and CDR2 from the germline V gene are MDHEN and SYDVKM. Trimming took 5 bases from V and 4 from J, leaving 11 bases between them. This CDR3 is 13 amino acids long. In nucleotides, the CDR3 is TGTGCCAGCAGTAGACAAGGTCGCTATGGCTACACCTTC. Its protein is CASSRQGRYGYTF.

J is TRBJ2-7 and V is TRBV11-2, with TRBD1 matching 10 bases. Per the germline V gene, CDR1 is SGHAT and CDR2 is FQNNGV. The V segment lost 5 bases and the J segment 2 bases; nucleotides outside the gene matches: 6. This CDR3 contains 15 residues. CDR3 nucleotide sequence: TGTGCCAGCAGCCCTAGGGGACAGGGGCCCTACGAGCAGTACTTC. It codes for CASSPRGQGPYEQYF.

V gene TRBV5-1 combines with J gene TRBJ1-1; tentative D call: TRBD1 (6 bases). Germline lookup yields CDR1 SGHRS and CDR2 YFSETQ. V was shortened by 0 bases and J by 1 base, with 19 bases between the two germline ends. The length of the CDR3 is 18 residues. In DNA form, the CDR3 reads TGCGCCAGCAGCTTGGCCGGGACAAAGCCCCCTAGGAACACTGAAGCTTTCTTT. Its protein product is CASSLAGTKPPRNTEAFF.

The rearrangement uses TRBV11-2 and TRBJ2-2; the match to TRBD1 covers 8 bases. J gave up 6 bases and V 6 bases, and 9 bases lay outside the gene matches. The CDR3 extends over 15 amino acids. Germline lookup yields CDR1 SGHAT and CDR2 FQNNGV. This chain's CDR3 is CASSQQGGLAGELFF. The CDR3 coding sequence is TGTGCCAGCAGTCAACAGGGGGGTTTAGCCGGGGAGCTGTTTTTT.

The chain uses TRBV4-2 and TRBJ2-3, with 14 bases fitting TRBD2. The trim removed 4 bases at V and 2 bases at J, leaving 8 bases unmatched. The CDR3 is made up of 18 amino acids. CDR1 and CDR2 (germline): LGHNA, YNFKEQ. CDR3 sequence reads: CASSPGLAGDPFTDTQYF. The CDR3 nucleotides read TGTGCCAGCAGCCCGGGACTAGCGGGAGACCCCTTCACAGATACGCAGTATTTT.

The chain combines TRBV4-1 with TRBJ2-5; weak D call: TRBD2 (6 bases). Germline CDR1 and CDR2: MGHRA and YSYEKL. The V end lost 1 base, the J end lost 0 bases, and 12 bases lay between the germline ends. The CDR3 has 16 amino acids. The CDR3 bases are TGCGCCAGCAGCCAAGGTGGGGGGACGTACCAAGAGACCCAGTACTTC. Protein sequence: CASSQGGGTYQETQYF.

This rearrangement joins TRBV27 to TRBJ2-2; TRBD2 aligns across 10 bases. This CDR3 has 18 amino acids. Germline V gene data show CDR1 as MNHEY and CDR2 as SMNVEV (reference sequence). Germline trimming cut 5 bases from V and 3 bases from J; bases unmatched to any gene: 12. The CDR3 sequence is CASSLSGSGRVYTGELFF. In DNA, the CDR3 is TGTGCCAGCAGTCTGTCCGGAAGCGGGAGGGTGTACACCGGGGAGCTGTTTTTT.

CDR3 loop: CASILGTGLGEQYF. CDR3 sequence (DNA): TGTGCCAGCATCCTCGGGACAGGGCTAGGCGAGCAGTACTTC. This chain joins TRBV28 and TRBJ2-7; TRBD1 matches 9 bases. The trim removed 7 bases at V and 6 bases at J, leaving 10 bases unmatched. This CDR3 is 14 amino acids long. Germline assignment: CDR1 MDHEN and CDR2 SYDVKM.

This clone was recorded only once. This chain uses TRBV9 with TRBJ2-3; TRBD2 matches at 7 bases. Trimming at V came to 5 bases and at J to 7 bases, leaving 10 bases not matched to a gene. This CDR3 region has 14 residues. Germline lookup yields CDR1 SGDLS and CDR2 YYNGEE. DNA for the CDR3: TGTGCCAGCAGTTACGGACTAGGGATAAATACGCAGTATTTT. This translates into CASSYGLGINTQYF.

The CDR3 DNA is TGTGCCACCAGCAGAGATCCCCTTCTAGCGGGAGGCCCGGCAGATACGCAGTATTTT. This translates into CATSRDPLLAGGPADTQYF. The chain recombines TRBV15 with TRBJ2-3, with 11 positions matching TRBD2. The J segment lost 4 bases and the V segment lost 0 bases, leaving 12 bases of the junction unmatched. The CDR3 has 19 amino acids. Germline V gene sequence: CDR1 LNHNV, CDR2 YYDKDF (reference sequence).

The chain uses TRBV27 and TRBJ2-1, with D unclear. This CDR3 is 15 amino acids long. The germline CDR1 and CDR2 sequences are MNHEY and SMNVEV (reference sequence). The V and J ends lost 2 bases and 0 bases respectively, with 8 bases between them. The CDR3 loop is CASSLVGFSYNEQFF. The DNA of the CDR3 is TGTGCCAGCAGTTTAGTCGGGTTCTCCTACAATGAGCAGTTCTTC.

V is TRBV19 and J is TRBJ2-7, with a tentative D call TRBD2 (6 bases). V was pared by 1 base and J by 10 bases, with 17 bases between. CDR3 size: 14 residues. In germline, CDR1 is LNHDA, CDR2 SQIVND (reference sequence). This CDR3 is CASSIAPAGGSQYF. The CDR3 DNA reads TGTGCCAGTAGTATAGCCCCGGCCGGAGGGTCCCAGTACTTC.

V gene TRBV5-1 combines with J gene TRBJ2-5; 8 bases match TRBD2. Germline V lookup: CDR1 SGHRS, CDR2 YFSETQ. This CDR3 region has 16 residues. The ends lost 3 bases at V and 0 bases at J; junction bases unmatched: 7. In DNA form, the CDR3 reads TGCGCCAGCAGCTATGGCGGGAGGAACAACCAAGAGACCCAGTACTTC. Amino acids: CASSYGGRNNQETQYF.

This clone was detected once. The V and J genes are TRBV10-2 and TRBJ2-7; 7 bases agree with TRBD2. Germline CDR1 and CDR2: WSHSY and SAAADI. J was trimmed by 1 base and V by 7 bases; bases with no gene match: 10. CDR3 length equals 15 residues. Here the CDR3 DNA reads TGCGCCAGCAACCTCTTTTGGGGAGGGTCCTACGAGCAGTACTTC. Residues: CASNLFWGGSYEQYF.

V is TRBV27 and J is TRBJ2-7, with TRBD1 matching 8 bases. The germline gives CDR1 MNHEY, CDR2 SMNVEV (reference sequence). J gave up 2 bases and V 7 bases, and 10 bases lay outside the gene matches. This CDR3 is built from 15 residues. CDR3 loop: CASIDRGRAPYEQYF. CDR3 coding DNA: TGTGCCAGCATTGACAGGGGAAGGGCCCCCTACGAGCAGTACTTC.

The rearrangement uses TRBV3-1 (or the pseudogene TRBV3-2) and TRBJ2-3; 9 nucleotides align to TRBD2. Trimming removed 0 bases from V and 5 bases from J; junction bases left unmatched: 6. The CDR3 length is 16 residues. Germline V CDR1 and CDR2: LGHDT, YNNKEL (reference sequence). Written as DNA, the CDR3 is TGTGCCAGCAGCCAAGATGTCCTAGCGGGACGAGATACGCAGTATTTT. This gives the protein CASSQDVLAGRDTQYF.

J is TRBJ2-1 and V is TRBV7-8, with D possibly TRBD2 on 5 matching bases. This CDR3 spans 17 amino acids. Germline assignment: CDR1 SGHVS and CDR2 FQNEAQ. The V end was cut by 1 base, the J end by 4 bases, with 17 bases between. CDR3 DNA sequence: TGTGCCAGCAGCTTAGGGTCGGGAATCCCCCCTTACAATGAGCAGTTCTTC. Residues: CASSLGSGIPPYNEQFF. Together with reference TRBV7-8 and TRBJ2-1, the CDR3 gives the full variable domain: GAGVSQSPRYKVAKRGQDVALRCDPISGHVSLFWYQQALGQGPEFLTYFQNEAQLDKSGLPSDRFFAERPEGSVSTLKIQRTQQEDSAVYLCASSLGSGIPPYNEQFFGPGTRLTVL.

The CDR3 DNA follows: TGTGCCTGGACCCCCAACAGGGCAGATACGCAGTATTTT. This sequence encodes CAWTPNRADTQYF. This chain links TRBV30 with TRBJ2-3, with D possibly TRBD1 on 6 matching bases. V was trimmed by 4 bases and J by 4 bases, leaving 12 bases between them. The germline V gene encodes CDR1 GTSNPN and CDR2 SVGIG (reference sequence). This CDR3 has 13 amino acids.

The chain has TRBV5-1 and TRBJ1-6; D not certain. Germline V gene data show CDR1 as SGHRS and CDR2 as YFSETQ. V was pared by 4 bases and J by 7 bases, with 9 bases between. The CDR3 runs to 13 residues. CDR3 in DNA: TGCGCCAGCAGCCTAGGAGAAAATTCACCCCTCCACTTT. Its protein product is CASSLGENSPLHF.

CDR3: CASSSPGQGNYGYTF. The CDR3 DNA reads TGTGCCAGCAGCTCTCCGGGACAGGGAAACTATGGCTACACCTTC. The V gene is TRBV5-4, the J gene TRBJ1-2; 9 positions agree with TRBD1. This CDR3 region has 15 residues. The germline V gene has CDR1 SGHNT and CDR2 YYREEE (reference sequence). Trimming removed 3 bases from V and 2 bases from J; junction bases left unmatched: 5.